One and the same sample provided the 9 T cell receptor beta chains below, sequenced in a study of T cell changes during pregnancy in multiple sclerosis. Repertoires were generated with immunoSEQ multiplex PCR, while TCRdb's copy carries only in-frame clones and drops some. The sample lists more than 14,000 clones, just over 85% occurring once. Sequences were derived from CD8+ T cells from peripheral blood mononuclear cells, sampled in the first trimester of pregnancy. All receptors derive from a female donor with multiple sclerosis, enrolled in a pregnancy study.

The chain employs TRBV19 and TRBJ1-2; TRBD1 matches 7 bases. The CDR3 is 15 residues long. V was clipped by 3 bases and J by 0 bases; unmatched bases: 4. CDR1 is LNHDA, CDR2 SQIVND, per germline (reference sequence). CDR3 amino acids: CASSMWDRANYGYTF. The CDR3 nucleotides are TGTGCCAGTAGTATGTGGGACAGAGCTAACTATGGCTACACCTTC.

The chain uses TRBV7-9 and TRBJ2-3; D may be TRBD1 (6 bases). The CDR3 is 14 amino acids. V dropped 1 base and J dropped 4 bases, with 9 bases sitting between them. Per germline, CDR1 SEHNR and CDR2 FQNEAQ (reference sequence). The CDR3 loop reads CASSLDRVPDTQYF. CDR3 DNA: TGTGCCAGCAGCTTAGACAGGGTGCCAGATACGCAGTATTTT.

V gene TRBV30 combines with J gene TRBJ2-1; 8 bases match TRBD1. This CDR3 has 15 amino acids. Germline CDR1 reads GTSNPN; CDR2 reads SVGIG (reference sequence). The trim removed 0 bases at V and 7 bases at J, leaving 8 bases unmatched. The CDR3 loop is CAWSVRTGRLNEQFF. The CDR3 bases are TGTGCCTGGAGTGTACGGACAGGGCGACTAAATGAGCAGTTCTTC.

The rearrangement joins TRBV27 to TRBJ2-1; 10 bases fit TRBD2. The germline gives CDR1 MNHEY, CDR2 SMNVEV (reference sequence). V was clipped by 4 bases and J by 2 bases; unmatched bases: 5. This CDR3 is 16 amino acids long. The chain's CDR3 is CASSSPLAGAYNEQFF. DNA of the CDR3: TGTGCCAGCAGTTCGCCGCTAGCGGGAGCCTACAATGAGCAGTTCTTC.

This chain connects TRBV13 to TRBJ2-7, with TRBD1 identical over 10 bases. Trimming cost V 0 bases and J 5 bases; bases outside gene matches: 4. The CDR3 has 15 amino acids. Germline V gene sequence: CDR1 PRHDT, CDR2 FYEKMQ (reference sequence). CDR3 bases: TGTGCCAGCAGCTTAGGGGGGACAGGGGTCAACGAGCAGTACTTC. Residues: CASSLGGTGVNEQYF.

The J gene is TRBJ1-4, the V gene TRBV4-2; 9 bases fit TRBD1. The CDR3 runs to 16 residues. The germline CDR1 and CDR2 sequences are LGHNA and YNFKEQ. With V trimmed by 1 base and J by 8 bases, 8 bases remained unmatched. The CDR3 loop reads CASSQVPGTGKEKLFF. For the CDR3, the DNA is TGTGCCAGCAGCCAAGTCCCCGGGACAGGGAAAGAAAAACTGTTTTTT.

The V gene is TRBV7-8, the J gene TRBJ2-1, with 12 bases aligning to TRBD2. Losses at the gene ends were 4 bases for V and 8 bases for J; bases not matched to a gene: 3. Germline V gene sequence: CDR1 SGHVS, CDR2 FQNEAQ. The CDR3 is 14 amino acids. DNA for the CDR3: TGTGCCAGCAGCTCTAGCGGGAGGGCCCATGAGCAGTTCTTC. Translated, it gives CASSSSGRAHEQFF.

The chain links TRBV7-9 to TRBJ2-7; 7 bases are a match to TRBD1. J gave up 4 bases and V 1 base, and 4 bases lay outside the gene matches. The CDR3 runs 14 residues. Germline CDR1 SEHNR, CDR2 FQNEAQ (reference sequence). CDR3: CASSLGGQLYEQYF. The CDR3 region has the DNA TGTGCCAGCAGCTTAGGGGGACAGTTATACGAGCAGTACTTC.

V and J are TRBV28 and TRBJ1-1; TRBD1 matches 9 bases. Germline CDR1 MDHEN, CDR2 SYDVKM. V lost 5 bases to trimming and J lost 4 bases; unmatched junction nucleotides: 8. CDR3 length equals 15 residues. CDR3 sequence (DNA): TGTGCCAGCAGTACACTGACAGGGGGGGGCACTGAAGCTTTCTTT. This codes for CASSTLTGGGTEAFF.